This entry describes one T cell receptor (beta chain). The CDR3 is made up of 13 amino acids. Germline CDR1 is SGHAT and CDR2 is FQNNGV. V gave up 5 bases and J gave up 1 base, with 8 bases separating them. Profiled with immunoSEQ multiplex PCR; TCRdb holds only in-frame clones, not every one. The sample shows tens of thousands of clones, approximately 81% of them seen only once. The data stem from a study of OX40 agonist ivuxolimab in advanced cancers. The TCR comes from an adult with an advanced solid tumor such as melanoma, head and neck, liver or kidney cancer. The material sequenced was CD4+ or CD8+ T cells sorted from blood, taken in a trial of the OX40 agonist ivuxolimab. The J gene is TRBJ1-1, the V gene TRBV11-2; a weak D match, TRBD1 (6 bases). CDR3 in amino acids: CASSPTGNTEAFF. CDR3 in DNA: TGTGCCAGCAGCCCGACAGGGAACACTGAAGCTTTCTTT.